These T cell receptor beta chains were read from a single sample in a study of identical twins. Each CDR3 protein is one row after TCRdb ran MiXCR on the 5' RACE reads. The table has about 720,000 distinct CDR3 sequences, 8.6% seen once; the top ten hold 0.98%. The same data also went into a second study, on yellow fever vaccine responses in identical twins.

The sequencing input was PBMCs. The origin of the receptors is a woman younger than 30 in good health. Both conserved end residues are part of each CDR3. Fields, in order: clone size, J gene, D gene, V gene, CDR3 protein, CDR3 DNA. A D gene is named only where the DNA matches it firmly. Clone size is stated in some rows and not others, as once, few, many or a class when expanded.

>few|TRBJ2-7|TRBD2|TRBV27
CASSFSGRAAEQYF
TGTGCCAGCAGTTTCAGCGGGAGGGCCGCCGAGCAGTACTTC
>.|TRBJ2-6|.|TRBV11-3
CASSKTGLMANVLTF
TGTGCCAGCAGCAAAACCGGGCTTATGGCCAACGTCCTGACTTTC
>.|TRBJ2-5|TRBD2|TRBV5-1
CASSLETSVGPQYF
TGCGCCAGCAGCTTGGAAACTAGCGTTGGCCCCCAGTACTTC
>.|TRBJ1-2|TRBD1|TRBV6-5
CASSYLGQGSNGYTF
TGTGCCAGCAGTTACCTGGGACAGGGTTCTAACGGCTACACCTTC
>.|TRBJ2-2|.|TRBV28
CAARSTGELFF
TGTGCCGCGAGATCCACCGGGGAGCTGTTTTTT
>few|TRBJ1-6|.|TRBV10-3
CAIRGKQGSPLHF
TGTGCCATCAGGGGTAAACAGGGCTCACCCCTCCACTTT
>.|TRBJ2-2|.|TRBV12-3/TRBV12-4
CASSLDRSGELFF
TGTGCCAGCAGCTTGGACAGATCCGGGGAGCTGTTTTTT
>many|TRBJ2-3|.|TRBV14
CASSQEGWIESDTQYF
TGTGCCAGCAGCCAAGAGGGGTGGATTGAATCGGATACGCAGTATTTT
>.|TRBJ2-5|.|TRBV2
CASGFGDRQETQYF
TGTGCCAGCGGGTTCGGGGACCGCCAAGAGACCCAGTACTTC
>.|TRBJ2-5|.|TRBV7-2
CASSLMGGLGKETQYF
TGTGCCAGCAGCTTAATGGGGGGACTCGGGAAAGAGACCCAGTACTTC
>many|TRBJ1-2|TRBD1|TRBV9
CASSVVKTGGYGYTF
TGTGCCAGCAGCGTAGTAAAGACAGGGGGCTATGGCTACACCTTC
>many|TRBJ2-3|.|TRBV10-3
CAISGPATDTQYF
TGTGCCATCAGTGGGCCTGCAACAGATACGCAGTATTTT
>few|TRBJ2-1|TRBD1|TRBV9
CASSVEGQGVSEQFF
TGTGCCAGCAGCGTAGAAGGACAGGGGGTCAGTGAGCAGTTCTTC
>few|TRBJ2-7|.|TRBV20-1
CSARDIPSEQYF
TGCAGTGCTAGAGATATCCCCTCCGAGCAGTACTTC
>few|TRBJ2-2|.|TRBV6-5
CASSYGAGGVGAGELFF
TGTGCCAGCAGTTACGGGGCCGGTGGGGTGGGCGCCGGGGAGCTGTTTTTT
>few|TRBJ2-3|.|TRBV4-2
CASSQVLGLLSTDTQYF
TGTGCCAGCAGCCAGGTCCTCGGACTACTCAGCACAGATACGCAGTATTTT
>.|TRBJ2-1|.|TRBV29-1
CSVERPEKGQFF
TGCAGCGTCGAGCGCCCCGAAAAGGGGCAGTTCTTC
>many|TRBJ2-7|TRBD2|TRBV20-1
CSAPPRSGGHYEQYF
TGCAGTGCCCCACCCCGAAGCGGGGGGCACTACGAGCAGTACTTC
>many|TRBJ2-7|.|TRBV5-1
CASSLTGSSYEQYF
TGCGCCAGCAGCTTGACCGGATCATCCTACGAGCAGTACTTC
>.|TRBJ2-7|.|TRBV20-1
CSARSTVTGYEQYF
TGCAGTGCTAGAAGTACAGTTACCGGATACGAGCAGTACTTC
>many|TRBJ2-1|.|TRBV7-3
CASSLFRDAEQFF
TGTGCCAGCAGCTTATTTCGGGACGCTGAGCAGTTCTTC
>.|TRBJ2-2|.|TRBV6-5
CASINIATDSDSEIGELFF
TGTGCCAGCATTAATATAGCGACGGACTCCGATTCGGAGATCGGGGAGCTGTTTTTT
>few|TRBJ2-3|.|TRBV24-1
CATSPAGALRTDTQYF
TGTGCCACCAGTCCAGCAGGGGCTCTCCGCACAGATACGCAGTATTTT
>.|TRBJ2-1|TRBD2|TRBV6-1
CASRASGSLGREQFF
TGTGCCAGCAGGGCTAGCGGGAGTCTAGGTCGGGAGCAGTTCTTC
>.|TRBJ2-3|.|TRBV20-1
CSAREQNPPDTQYF
TGCAGTGCTAGAGAGCAAAACCCCCCGGATACGCAGTATTTT
>.|TRBJ2-3|.|TRBV5-8
CASNSRVDTQYF
TGTGCCAGCAACTCTCGGGTGGATACGCAGTATTTT
>many|TRBJ2-1|TRBD2|TRBV10-3
CAIRPTSGRAVDEQFF
TGTGCCATCAGACCGACTAGCGGGAGGGCCGTGGATGAGCAGTTCTTC
>many|TRBJ2-1|.|TRBV10-3
CAISESYNEQFF
TGTGCCATCAGTGAGTCCTACAATGAGCAGTTCTTC
>few|TRBJ1-1|.|TRBV30
CAWTHRDVAFF
TGTGCCTGGACGCACCGGGACGTAGCTTTCTTT
>few|TRBJ2-3|TRBD2|TRBV7-9
CASSRTPSGTSTDTQYF
TGTGCCAGCAGCCGTACCCCTAGCGGTACTAGCACAGATACGCAGTATTTT
>.|TRBJ2-1|TRBD2|TRBV7-9
CASSSRGGYNEQFF
TGTGCCAGCAGCTCCCGGGGGGGCTACAATGAGCAGTTCTTC
>.|TRBJ2-1|.|TRBV10-2
CASVDGSSYNEQFF
TGCGCCAGCGTTGACGGGAGCTCCTACAATGAGCAGTTCTTC
>many|TRBJ2-2|.|TRBV2
CASSDIQGSAGELFF
TGTGCCAGCAGTGATATACAGGGCTCGGCGGGGGAGCTGTTTTTT
>many|TRBJ2-3|TRBD1|TRBV29-1
CSVGTGQGTDTQYF
TGCAGCGTTGGTACGGGACAGGGCACAGATACGCAGTATTTT
>many|TRBJ2-6|.|TRBV7-9
CASSSTGFGANVLTF
TGTGCCAGCAGCTCCACAGGGTTCGGGGCCAACGTCCTGACTTTC
>.|TRBJ1-4|.|TRBV5-1
CASSSTGTFEEKLFF
TGCGCCAGCAGCTCGACCGGGACATTTGAAGAAAAACTGTTTTTT
>many|TRBJ2-7|TRBD1|TRBV5-1
CASSFDREYEQYF
TGCGCCAGCAGTTTCGACAGGGAATACGAGCAGTACTTC
>few|TRBJ2-1|TRBD2|TRBV7-2
CASLGSGGAYNEQFF
TGTGCCAGCCTCGGGAGCGGGGGGGCCTACAATGAGCAGTTCTTC
>.|TRBJ2-1|.|TRBV5-6
CASSSKPDNEQFF
TGTGCCAGCAGCTCAAAGCCCGACAATGAGCAGTTCTTC
>.|TRBJ2-3|TRBD1|TRBV19
CASSGTLLTGGRTDTQYF
TGTGCCAGTAGTGGGACCCTCCTGACAGGGGGCCGCACAGATACGCAGTATTTT
>few|TRBJ2-7|TRBD2|TRBV7-3
CASSQGLAREQYF
TGTGCCAGCAGCCAGGGACTAGCGCGGGAGCAGTACTTC
>few|TRBJ2-3|TRBD2|TRBV4-1
CASRAGGTSTDTQYF
TGCGCCAGCAGAGCGGGGGGCACTAGCACAGATACGCAGTATTTT
>.|TRBJ2-2|.|TRBV7-3
CASSLSRGQSGELFF
TGTGCCAGCAGCTTATCGAGGGGACAATCCGGGGAGCTGTTTTTT
>.|TRBJ2-3|TRBD2|TRBV3-1
CTLSGTSGGGYSTDTQYF
TGTACCCTCAGCGGGACTAGCGGGGGGGGGTATAGCACAGATACGCAGTATTTT
>many|TRBJ2-1|.|TRBV20-1
CSARDTSLEQFF
TGCAGTGCTAGAGATACCTCGCTTGAGCAGTTCTTC
>.|TRBJ1-1|.|TRBV6-2/TRBV6-3
CASSPFQGRIAEAFF
TGTGCCAGCAGCCCCTTTCAGGGGAGAATCGCTGAAGCTTTCTTT
>.|TRBJ2-7|TRBD1|TRBV2
CASRVGQGVSEQYF
TGTGCCAGCAGGGTAGGACAGGGGGTCTCCGAGCAGTACTTC
>.|TRBJ2-3|TRBD2|TRBV25-1
CASSVAGLADTQYF
TGTGCCAGCAGCGTAGCGGGACTGGCAGATACGCAGTATTTT